This T cell receptor beta chain emerged from a study of T cell responses to AZD1222 COVID-19 vaccine. General study results and limits: The study found vaccine-associated CD4 TCRs spanning spike, dominant at 160-218 and 743-854.

Sequencing was performed with immunoSEQ multiplex PCR; in TCRdb, only in-frame clones are kept and a portion is missing. The table has fewer than 120,000 clones, less than 90% seen once; the top ten hold about 1.6%. A remark on this clone: Its cognate antigen is unknown.

Trimming cost V 2 bases and J 2 bases, with 9 bases left between them. Germline CDR1 is SNHLY and CDR2 is FYNNEI. The CDR3 has 14 amino acids. V usage is TRBV2 and J usage is TRBJ1-1; D gene ambiguous. This receptor was obtained from an adult in good health. The material was peripheral blood, obtained on day 0 of AZD1222 vaccination. CDR3 DNA: TGTGCCAGCAGTGAAATACAGCAAAACACTGAAGCTTTCTTT. Residues: CASSEIQQNTEAFF.